This T cell receptor beta chain is drawn from a study of blood T cell repertoires in COVID-19. Study in general: Sites across the United States, Italy and Spain contributed samples from acute and convalescent COVID-19.

This CDR3 has 18 residues. Trimming took off 4 bases at V and 2 bases at J, with 23 bases between the two ends. Using immunoSEQ multiplex PCR, the repertoire was profiled, and TCRdb retains in-frame clones only, with some absent. The sample has a few hundred thousand clones, approximately 88% seen once. Clinical history as reported by participants underpinned cohort assignment. This rearrangement joins TRBV23-1 to TRBJ2-5; D unresolved. TRBV23-1 is labeled an ORF, and its function is uncertain. This sequence originates from a woman between 40 and 50 years old who had been exposed to COVID-19. The sequenced sample consisted of PBMCs or T cells enriched from blood (not recorded which). The CDR3 bases are TGCGCCAGCAGTCCCCAAGCCCGGTACAGCTCCAAACAAGAGACCCAGTACTTC. This encodes CASSPQARYSSKQETQYF.